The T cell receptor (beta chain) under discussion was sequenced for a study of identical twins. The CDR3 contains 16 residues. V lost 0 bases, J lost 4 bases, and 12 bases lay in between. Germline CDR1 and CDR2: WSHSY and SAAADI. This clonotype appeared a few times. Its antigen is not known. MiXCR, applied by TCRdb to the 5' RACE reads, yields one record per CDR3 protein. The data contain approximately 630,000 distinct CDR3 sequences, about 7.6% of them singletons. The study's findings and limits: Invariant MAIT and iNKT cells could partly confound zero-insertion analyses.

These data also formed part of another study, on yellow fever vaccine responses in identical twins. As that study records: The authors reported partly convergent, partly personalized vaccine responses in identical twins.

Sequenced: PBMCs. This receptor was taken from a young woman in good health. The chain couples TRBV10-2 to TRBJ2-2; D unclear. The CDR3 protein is CASSESKASRTGELFF. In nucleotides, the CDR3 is TGCGCCAGCAGTGAGTCTAAGGCTTCCCGCACCGGGGAGCTGTTTTTT.